The source of this TCR beta chain is a study of blood T cell repertoires in COVID-19. About the study: Both acute and convalescent COVID-19 samples were obtained from the United States, Italy and Spain. PBMCs, B-cell-depleted T cells, or T cells were the source of the cDNA or gDNA that made up the material.

V shed 0 bases and J shed 1 base, with 7 bases lying between them. The V gene's germline CDR1 is SGDLS and CDR2 YYNGEE. The CDR3 consists of 15 residues. Original processing methods: Nucleated cell counts were estimated from reference gene primer amplification. Repertoires were generated with immunoSEQ multiplex PCR, while TCRdb's copy carries only in-frame clones and drops some. V, J and clone size are those of that table, while D and trimming were read from the DNA. The data hold more than 95,000 clones, with about four fifths observed a single time. The chain combines TRBV9 with TRBJ2-2; a possible D gene is TRBD2 (5 bases). The TCR was taken from a man in his forties with active or convalescent COVID-19. Input material: peripheral blood. This chain's CDR3 is CASSVEAVNTGELFF. The DNA of the CDR3 is TGTGCCAGCAGCGTAGAAGCGGTGAACACCGGGGAGCTGTTTTTT.